These 10 T cell receptor beta chains originate from one sample sequenced in a study of blood T cell repertoires in COVID-19. Clones were read by immunoSEQ multiplex PCR, and TCRdb kept only the in-frame ones, dropping some. The table records around 200,000 clones, around 81% of them present only once. Sequenced sample: peripheral blood. The source of these receptors is a man aged 50 or older with active or convalescent COVID-19.

V is TRBV6-5 and J is TRBJ1-1, with unresolved D. The length of the CDR3 is 16 residues. V was shortened by 1 base and J by 4 bases, with 16 bases between the two germline ends. CDR1 is MNHEY, CDR2 SVGAGI, per germline. CDR3 in DNA: TGTGCCAGCAGTTACTACCGGACTGTCGTAGGCACTGAAGCTTTCTTT. Translated, it gives CASSYYRTVVGTEAFF.

The V gene is TRBV28, the J gene TRBJ2-7; D gene ambiguous. The CDR3 is 12 amino acids. Trimming stripped 2 bases from V and 3 bases from J, with 5 bases between. CDR1 MDHEN and CDR2 SYDVKM come from the germline V gene. For the CDR3, the DNA is TGTGCCAGCAGTTTAAACAGCTACGAGCAGTACTTC. It translates to CASSLNSYEQYF.

The rearrangement joins TRBV6-5 to TRBJ2-1, with a weak D call TRBD2 (6 bases). V was pared by 2 bases and J by 9 bases, with 11 bases between. The CDR3 extends over 13 amino acids. Germline CDR1 is MNHEY and CDR2 is SVGAGI. DNA for the CDR3: TGTGCCAGCAGTTACGGGAGGAGGAGTGAGCAGTTCTTC. Protein: CASSYGRRSEQFF.

For the CDR3, the DNA is TGCAGCGCGGGACAGCCCTACGAGCAGTACTTC. Amino acid sequence: CSAGQPYEQYF. This chain uses TRBV29-1 with TRBJ2-7; 7 positions match TRBD1. V shed 7 bases, J shed 2 bases, and the junction held 2 bases outside the gene matches. The CDR3 has 11 residues. Germline assignment: CDR1 SQVTM and CDR2 ANQGSEA.

The J gene is TRBJ2-1, the V gene TRBV5-4; 11 bases fit TRBD1. Trimming took 2 bases from V and 5 from J; bases not matched to a gene: 3. Per germline, CDR1 SGHNT and CDR2 YYREEE (reference sequence). The CDR3 covers 15 residues. The CDR3 region is CASSFPGQGDNEQFF. The CDR3 nucleotides are TGTGCCAGCAGCTTTCCGGGACAGGGGGACAATGAGCAGTTCTTC.

The chain couples TRBV6-5 to TRBJ1-4, with D possibly matching TRBD1 (6 bases). V dropped 7 bases and J dropped 8 bases, with 14 bases sitting between them. CDR3 length: 13 amino acids. From germline, CDR1 is MNHEY and CDR2 SVGAGI. The CDR3 loop is CASKGVHGEKLFF. The CDR3 nucleotides read TGTGCCAGCAAGGGGGTTCATGGGGAAAAACTGTTTTTT.

V gene TRBV7-9 combines with J gene TRBJ1-4; D remains unclear. Looked up from germline, CDR1 is SEHNR and CDR2 is FQNEAQ (reference sequence). Trimming stripped 9 bases from V and 6 bases from J, with 14 bases between. The CDR3 loop spans 13 amino acids. Here the CDR3 DNA reads TGTGCCAGACTGAGGGAATCGGATGAAAAACTGTTTTTT. Its protein is CARLRESDEKLFF.

The chain has TRBV12-3 or TRBV12-4 and TRBJ1-2; 7 nucleotides align to TRBD1. V shed 5 bases, J shed 8 bases, and the junction held 5 bases outside the gene matches. This CDR3 has 12 residues. CDR3 protein: CASSQGGGGYTF. The CDR3 bases are TGTGCCAGCAGTCAGGGGGGTGGGGGCTACACCTTC.

This clone was found once. The V and J genes are TRBV5-8 and TRBJ1-2; tentative D call: TRBD1 (6 bases). V was clipped by 5 bases and J by 4 bases, with 27 bases between them. Germline V gene data show CDR1 as SGHTS and CDR2 as YDEGEE. This CDR3 is built from 18 residues. Here the CDR3 DNA reads TGTGCCAGCAGACACAGGGCGGAGAGAGGCGCCCCCGGCTATGGCTACACCTTC. It translates to CASRHRAERGAPGYGYTF.

The chain is built from TRBV11-2 and TRBJ1-1; 8 bases are shared with TRBD1. CDR3 size: 14 residues. CDR1 is SGHAT, CDR2 FQNNGV, per germline. After removal of 5 bases from V and 2 bases from J, the junction contained 4 bases not matched to a gene. The CDR3 loop is CASSLTGVNTEAFF. Here the CDR3 DNA reads TGTGCCAGCAGCCTGACAGGGGTCAACACTGAAGCTTTCTTT.